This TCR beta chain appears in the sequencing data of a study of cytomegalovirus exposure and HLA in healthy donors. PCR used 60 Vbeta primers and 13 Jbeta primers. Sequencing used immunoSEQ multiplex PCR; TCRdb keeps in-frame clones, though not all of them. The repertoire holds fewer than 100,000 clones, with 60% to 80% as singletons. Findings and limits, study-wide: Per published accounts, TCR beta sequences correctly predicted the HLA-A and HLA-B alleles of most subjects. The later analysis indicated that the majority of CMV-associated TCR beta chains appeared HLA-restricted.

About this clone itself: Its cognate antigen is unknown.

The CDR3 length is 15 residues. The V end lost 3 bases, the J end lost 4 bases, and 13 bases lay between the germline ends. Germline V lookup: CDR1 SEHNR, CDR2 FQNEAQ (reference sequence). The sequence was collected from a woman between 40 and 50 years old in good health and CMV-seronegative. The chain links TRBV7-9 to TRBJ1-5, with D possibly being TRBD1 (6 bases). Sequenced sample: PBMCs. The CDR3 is CASSLDRDKNQPQHF. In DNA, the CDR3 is TGTGCCAGCAGCTTGGACCGGGACAAAAATCAGCCCCAGCATTTT.